The present TCR beta chain was sequenced within a study of blood T cells in healthy people across ages. Findings of the study overall: Estimated diversity across one million T cells was deemed an underestimate. Older individuals had lower TCR beta diversity per million T cells (the decline was roughly linear).

In this sample, this clonotype turned up a few times. Its antigen is currently unknown. Alongside a J-beta primer mix, a sample-barcoded 5' primer served in a second PCR lasting about 7 to 12 cycles. In TCRdb, the 5' RACE reads were re-called with MiXCR into one record per CDR3 protein. The data show about 1.6 million distinct CDR3 sequences, almost 35% seen once. In germline, CDR1 is SGDLS, CDR2 YYNGEE. This CDR3 is 14 amino acids long. V lost 3 bases and J lost 10; bases outside the gene matches: 7. The TCR sequence derives from a woman aged 25-40 years in good health. V gene TRBV9 combines with J gene TRBJ2-3; 11 nucleotides line up with TRBD2. The sequenced material came from blood. The CDR3 here is CASSGSGTSGAQYF. The CDR3, as DNA: TGTGCCAGCAGCGGTAGCGGGACTAGCGGCGCGCAGTATTTT.